The clone carrying this T cell receptor (beta chain) was seen just once. The sample originates from a study of OX40 agonist ivuxolimab in advanced cancers. Per germline, CDR1 SGDLS and CDR2 YYNGEE. Losses at the gene ends were 3 bases for V and 4 bases for J; bases not matched to a gene: 6. This CDR3 comprises 14 residues. Clones were sequenced by immunoSEQ multiplex PCR, and TCRdb holds only the in-frame ones, with some missing. The sample has roughly 50,000 clones, roughly 90% seen once. The clonotype comes from an adult with an advanced solid tumor such as melanoma, head and neck, liver or kidney cancer. The chain carries TRBV9 and TRBJ2-7; 8 bases fit TRBD2. The sequences come from CD4+ or CD8+ T cells sorted from blood, collected in a trial of the OX40 agonist ivuxolimab. The CDR3 DNA sequence: TGTGCCAGCAGCGCCGGGACTAGGGATTACGAGCAGTACTTC. Translating it yields CASSAGTRDYEQYF. Full variable domain (outside the CDR3, taken from reference TRBV9 and TRBJ2-7): DSGVTQTPKHLITATGQRVTLRCSPRSGDLSVYWYQQSLDQGLQFLIQYYNGEERAKGNILERFSAQQFPDLHSELNLSSLELGDSALYFCASSAGTRDYEQYFGPGTRLTVT.